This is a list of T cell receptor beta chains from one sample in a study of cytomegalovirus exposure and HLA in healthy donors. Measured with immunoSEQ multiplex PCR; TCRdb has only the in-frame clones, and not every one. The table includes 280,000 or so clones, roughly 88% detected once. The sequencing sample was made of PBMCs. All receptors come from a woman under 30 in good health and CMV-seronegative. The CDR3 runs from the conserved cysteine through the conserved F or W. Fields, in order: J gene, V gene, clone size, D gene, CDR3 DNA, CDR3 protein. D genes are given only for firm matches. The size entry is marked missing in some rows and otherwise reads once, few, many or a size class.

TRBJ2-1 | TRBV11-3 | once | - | TGTGCCAGCAGCCCGCGGGGCTTACACAGTGAGCAGTTCTTC | CASSPRGLHSEQFF
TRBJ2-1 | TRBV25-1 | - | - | TGTGCCAGCAGTGAATTTGGCGGAGTCGAGCAGTTCTTC | CASSEFGGVEQFF
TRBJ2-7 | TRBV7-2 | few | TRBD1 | TGTGCCAGCAGCACGGGACAGGGTCTCGTCGGGCAGTACTTC | CASSTGQGLVGQYF
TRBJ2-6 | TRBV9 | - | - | TGTGCCAGCAACCTAGGGGGGGCGTCTGGGGCCAACGTCCTGACTTTC | CASNLGGASGANVLTF
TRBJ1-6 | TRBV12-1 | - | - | TGTGCCAGCAGCTTTAATTTAGAGGGGAAGGAGGGCCGGGCCTATAATTCACCCCTCCACTTT | CASSFNLEGKEGRAYNSPLHF
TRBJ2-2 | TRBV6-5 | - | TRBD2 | TGTGCCAGCAGTGCTAGCGGACCACTCCTGGAGGAGCTGTTTTTT | CASSASGPLLEELFF
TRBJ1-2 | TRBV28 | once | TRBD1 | TGTGCCAGCAGAGAGGGACAGGGGGCTGGAGGCTACACCTTC | CASREGQGAGGYTF
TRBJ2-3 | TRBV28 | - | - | TGTGCCAGCAGGACTTCGCAGAGCACAGATACGCAGTATTTT | CASRTSQSTDTQYF
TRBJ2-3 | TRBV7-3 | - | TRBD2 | TGTGCCAGCAGCGGGGACTATCCAGATACGCAGTATTTT | CASSGDYPDTQYF
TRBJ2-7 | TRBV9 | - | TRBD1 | TGTGCCAGCAGTGGGGGGACAGGGCTCTACGAGCAGTACTTC | CASSGGTGLYEQYF
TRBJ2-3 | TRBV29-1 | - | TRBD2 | TGCAGCGCCGGACTAGCGGGGCCGGAAGCGGATACGCAGTATTTT | CSAGLAGPEADTQYF
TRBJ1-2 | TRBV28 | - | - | TGTGCCAGCAGTTTAAACAGGGAGAGTGGCTACACCTTC | CASSLNRESGYTF
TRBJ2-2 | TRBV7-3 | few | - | TGTGCCAGCAGCTCACTCACCGGGGAGCTGTTTTTT | CASSSLTGELFF
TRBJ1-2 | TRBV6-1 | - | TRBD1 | TGTGCCAGCAGTATTGGACAGGGAGCTAGTGGCTACACCTTC | CASSIGQGASGYTF
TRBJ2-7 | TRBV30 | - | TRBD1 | TGTGCCAGCGGACAGGGGGACGGTCTCTACGAGCAGTACTTC | CASGQGDGLYEQYF
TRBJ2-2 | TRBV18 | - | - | TGTGCCAGCTCCTTTGGACAGAGTAACACCGGGGAGCTGTTTTTT | CASSFGQSNTGELFF
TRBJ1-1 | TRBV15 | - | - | TGTGCCACCAGCAGACATAACAGGGAGAACACTGAAGCTTTCTTT | CATSRHNRENTEAFF
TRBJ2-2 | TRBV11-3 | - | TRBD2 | TGTGCCAGCAGCTTAGATCCCGGACTAGCGGGAGGGCCTGGAACCGGGGAGCTGTTTTTT | CASSLDPGLAGGPGTGELFF
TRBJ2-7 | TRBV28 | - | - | TGTGCCAGCAGTTTGCGGACTATAGGCTCCTACGAGCAGTACTTC | CASSLRTIGSYEQYF
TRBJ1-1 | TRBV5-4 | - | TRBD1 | TGTGCCAGCAGCTTCGACAGGGACACTGAAGCTTTCTTT | CASSFDRDTEAFF
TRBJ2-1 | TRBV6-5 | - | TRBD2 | TGTGCCAGCAGTCGGACTAGCGGAGGTTACAATGAGCAGTTCTTC | CASSRTSGGYNEQFF
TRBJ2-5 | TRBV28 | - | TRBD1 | TGTGCCAGCAGTTTATGGCGTCGGGGACAGGGGAAGGGGCAAGAGACCCAGTACTTC | CASSLWRRGQGKGQETQYF
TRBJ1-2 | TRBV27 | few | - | TGTGCCAGCGCCCCCGGGGGTAACTATGGCTACACCTTC | CASAPGGNYGYTF
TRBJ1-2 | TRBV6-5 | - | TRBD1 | TGTGCCAGCAGTTCCCCCGGGACAGGGAGTAGCTATGGCTACACCTTC | CASSSPGTGSSYGYTF
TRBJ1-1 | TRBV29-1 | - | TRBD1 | TGCAGCGTTGACCTGACAGGGGCGAAGACTGAAGCTTTCTTT | CSVDLTGAKTEAFF
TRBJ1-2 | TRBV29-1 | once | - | TGCAGCGCCGTTCGCAGGGCCTCCCCCTATGGCTACACCTTC | CSAVRRASPYGYTF
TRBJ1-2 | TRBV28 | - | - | TGTGCCAGCACACTCTTAACAGGGATCGACTACACCTTC | CASTLLTGIDYTF
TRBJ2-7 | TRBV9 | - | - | TGTGCCAGCAGCGTAGGCGGGCTGGAGATCGGCAACGAGCAGTACTTC | CASSVGGLEIGNEQYF
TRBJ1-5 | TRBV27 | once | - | TGTGCCAGCAGCACAGGATCAGGGAGCAATCAGCCCCAGCATTTT | CASSTGSGSNQPQHF
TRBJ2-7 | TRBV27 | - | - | TGTGCCAGCAGGAGCGCCAACTCCTACGAGCAGTACTTC | CASRSANSYEQYF
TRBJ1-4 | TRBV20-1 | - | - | TGCAGTGCCTATAATGAAAAACTGTTTTTT | CSAYNEKLFF
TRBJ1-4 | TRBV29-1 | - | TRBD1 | TGCAGCGTCCTGGGACAGGGGGGCCGAAAACTGTTTTTT | CSVLGQGGRKLFF
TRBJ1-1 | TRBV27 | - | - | TGTGCCAGCAGTCCTAAGGATACAGGGCCTGAAGTATTGAACACTGAAGCTTTCTTT | CASSPKDTGPEVLNTEAFF
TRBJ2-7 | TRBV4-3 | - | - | TGCGCCAGCAGCCAAGATAGAGGGAACTACGAGCAGTACTTC | CASSQDRGNYEQYF
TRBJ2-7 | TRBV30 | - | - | TGTGCCTGGAGTGGTATTCGGTACGAGCAGTACTTC | CAWSGIRYEQYF
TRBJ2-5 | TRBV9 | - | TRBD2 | TGTGCCAGCAGCGTAGTTGACGGGAGGGCCCGGCAAGAGACCCAGTACTTC | CASSVVDGRARQETQYF
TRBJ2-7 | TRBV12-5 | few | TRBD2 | TGTGCTAGTGGTTTCTCACTAGCGGATCCCTACGAGCAGTACTTC | CASGFSLADPYEQYF
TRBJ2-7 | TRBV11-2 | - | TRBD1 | TGTGCCAGCAGCTTGGACAGGGTCGGGCGCGAGCAGTACTTC | CASSLDRVGREQYF
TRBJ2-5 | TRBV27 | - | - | TGTGCCAGCAGTTATAGAGAGACCCAGTACTTC | CASSYRETQYF
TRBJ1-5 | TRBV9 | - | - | TGTGCCAGCAGCGTAGCAGGGGATCAGCCCCAGCATTTT | CASSVAGDQPQHF
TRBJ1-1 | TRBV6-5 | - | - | TGTGCCAGCAGTTGGCACACTGAAGCTTTCTTT | CASSWHTEAFF
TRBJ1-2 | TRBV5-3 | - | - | TGTGCCAGAAGCTTGTCACCTGGCGGCTACACCTTC | CARSLSPGGYTF
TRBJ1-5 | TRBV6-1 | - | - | TGTGCCAGCAGTGACAACATTAAGCGGCATTTT | CASSDNIKRHF
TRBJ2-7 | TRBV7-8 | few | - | TGTGCCAGCAGCTCACGCGGGTCCCCCTACGAGCAGTACTTC | CASSSRGSPYEQYF
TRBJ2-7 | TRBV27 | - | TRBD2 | TGTGCCAGCAGCACTCAGCCGCGAGAATGGACTAGCGGGAGCTACGAGCAGTACTTC | CASSTQPREWTSGSYEQYF
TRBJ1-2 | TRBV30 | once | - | TGTGCCTGGAGTGTACTAGGTCATTTTCTCGTGACTCGAGATGGCTACACCTTC | CAWSVLGHFLVTRDGYTF